A single sample is the source of the 21 T cell receptor beta chains below, sequenced in a study of CD8 T cells in Susac syndrome. RNA was extracted with the RNeasy kit, and a quantity of 0.5 to 1 ug was reverse transcribed using random hexamers. MiXCR, applied by TCRdb to the immunoSEQ multiplex PCR reads, yields one record per CDR3 protein. The sample records over 95,000 distinct CDR3 sequences, around 93% being singletons. The source material was CD8+ T cells from PBMCs. All receptors derive from a human donor in good health.

The rearrangement uses TRBV7-9 and TRBJ1-5; 8 nucleotides line up with TRBD1. Germline V gene data show CDR1 as SEHNR and CDR2 as FQNEAQ (reference sequence). V dropped 5 bases and J dropped 0; count of bases not matched to a gene: 6. This CDR3 contains 16 residues. The CDR3 coding sequence is TGTGCCAGCAGCCTCGGACAGGGCCTTAGCAATCAGCCCCAGCATTTT. It encodes CASSLGQGLSNQPQHF.

The V and J genes are TRBV10-3 and TRBJ2-1; TRBD1 agrees at 7 bases. The germline V gene encodes CDR1 ENHRY and CDR2 SYGVKD. This CDR3 is 15 amino acids long. J lost 7 bases, V lost 6 bases, and 12 bases had no gene match. CDR3 loop: CAIREIQGTRNEQFF. The CDR3 region has the DNA TGTGCCATCAGAGAAATACAGGGGACGAGGAATGAGCAGTTCTTC.

The chain uses TRBV5-4 and TRBJ2-1; no firm D call. V was trimmed by 1 base and J by 9 bases, leaving 11 bases between them. The germline CDR1 and CDR2 sequences are SGHNT and YYREEE (reference sequence). This CDR3 has 13 amino acids. The CDR3 DNA reads TGTGCCAGCAGCTTGCGTGCGGCGACTGAGCAGTTCTTC. This translates into CASSLRAATEQFF.

CDR3 in amino acids: CASSSNNREGRAWVEQFF. CDR3 in DNA: TGTGCCAGCAGCTCCAACAACAGGGAGGGGAGGGCCTGGGTTGAGCAGTTCTTC. The chain joins TRBV7-9 to TRBJ2-1, with D possibly TRBD2 on 7 matching bases. Germline V gene data show CDR1 as SEHNR and CDR2 as FQNEAQ (reference sequence). Trimming took off 4 bases at V and 9 bases at J, with 28 bases between the two ends. This CDR3 contains 18 residues.

The chain has TRBV3-1 and TRBJ1-5; D uncertain. Trimming took 5 bases from V and 4 from J, leaving 12 bases between them. CDR3 size: 14 residues. CDR1 is LGHDT and CDR2 is YNNKEL in the germline V gene (reference sequence). CDR3 bases: TGTGCCAGCAGCACGGACTCTGCGAATCAGCCCCAGCATTTT. It is translated as CASSTDSANQPQHF.

V usage is TRBV28 and J usage is TRBJ2-6; D is unresolved. The CDR3 contains 15 residues. Germline V gene lookup returns CDR1 MDHEN and CDR2 SYDVKM. Trimming stripped 6 bases from V and 4 bases from J, with 13 bases between. This chain's CDR3 is CASRTGAQGANVLTF. The CDR3 nucleotides read TGTGCCAGCAGAACCGGAGCGCAGGGGGCCAACGTCCTGACTTTC. Looking up the rest from reference TRBV28 and TRBJ2-6 gives the full variable domain: DVKVTQSSRYLVKRTGEKVFLECVQDMDHENMFWYRQDPGLGLRLIYFSYDVKMKEKGDIPEGYSVSREKKERFSLILESASTNQTSMYLCASRTGAQGANVLTFGAGSRLTVL.

This clonotype was observed a single time. The chain combines TRBV12-3 or TRBV12-4 with TRBJ2-3; 11 nucleotides match TRBD2. The J segment lost 0 bases and the V segment lost 4 bases, leaving 9 bases of the junction unmatched. The CDR3 has 18 residues. CDR3 sequence reads: CASSYGTSGYTSTDTQYF. The CDR3 nucleotides read TGTGCCAGCAGTTACGGGACTAGCGGATATACTAGCACAGATACGCAGTATTTT.

This clonotype is a singleton in its sample. The J gene is TRBJ2-1, the V gene TRBV7-9, with D tentatively TRBD2 (5 bases). With 8 bases removed from V and 0 bases from J, the gap between germline ends came to 11 bases. The CDR3 has 14 amino acids. The germline V gene has CDR1 SEHNR and CDR2 FQNEAQ (reference sequence). CDR3 DNA: TGTGCCAGCTTACGGGGAAGCTCCTACAATGAGCAGTTCTTC. Its protein product is CASLRGSSYNEQFF.

The CDR3 here is CGLEAAASYGYTF. The CDR3 DNA follows: TGCGGGCTTGAGGCAGCGGCCAGCTATGGCTACACCTTC. The chain couples TRBV20-1 to TRBJ1-2, with D uncertain. Germline CDR1 and CDR2: DFQATT and SNEGSKA (reference sequence). The length of the CDR3 is 13 residues.

The chain is built from TRBV9 and TRBJ2-1; D may correspond to TRBD1 or TRBD2 (7 bases each). From germline, CDR1 is SGDLS and CDR2 YYNGEE. This CDR3 region has 16 residues. V was shortened by 2 bases and J by 7 bases, with 19 bases between the two germline ends. The CDR3 DNA reads as TGTGCCAGCAGCGTTGGGGGGGACAGTTTGCAAAATGAGCAGTTCTTC. This encodes CASSVGGDSLQNEQFF.

The chain recombines TRBV7-2 with TRBJ1-1; a weak D match, TRBD1 (5 bases). Trimming removed 5 bases at V and 1 base at J, with 17 bases between. CDR1 is SGHTA and CDR2 is FQGNSA in the germline V gene. The CDR3 is made up of 16 amino acids. CDR3 sequence reads: CASSPQIGGGNTEAFF. The CDR3 coding sequence is TGTGCCAGCAGCCCCCAAATCGGGGGGGGGAACACTGAAGCTTTCTTT. The full variable domain, with the rest looked up from reference TRBV7-2 and TRBJ1-1, is GAGVSQSPSNKVTEKGKDVELRCDPISGHTALYWYRQSLGQGLEFLIYFQGNSAPDKSGLPSDRFSAERTGGSVSTLTIQRTQQEDSAVYLCASSPQIGGGNTEAFFGQGTRLTVV.

A single count supports this clonotype. The chain recombines TRBV13 with TRBJ2-3; perhaps TRBD2 as D (6 bases). Germline lookup yields CDR1 PRHDT and CDR2 FYEKMQ (reference sequence). The CDR3 sequence is 13 residues long. V was clipped by 9 bases and J by 0 bases, with 10 bases between them. Here the CDR3 reads CARAGLSTDTQYF. Here the CDR3 DNA reads TGTGCCAGGGCGGGACTGAGCACAGATACGCAGTATTTT.

V usage is TRBV12-5 and J usage is TRBJ2-2, with a possible D match to TRBD1 (5 bases). The V end lost 3 bases, the J end lost 4 bases, and 12 bases lay between the germline ends. The germline gives CDR1 LGHNT, CDR2 FRNRAP. The CDR3 has 15 residues. The CDR3 loop is CASGFLAGPTGELFF. The CDR3 DNA sequence: TGTGCTAGTGGTTTCCTGGCAGGGCCCACCGGGGAGCTGTTTTTT. The entire variable domain, with the rest obtained from reference TRBV12-5 and TRBJ2-2, is as follows: DARVTQTPRHKVTEMGQEVTMRCQPILGHNTVFWYRQTMMQGLELLAYFRNRAPLDDSGMPKDRFSAEMPDATLATLKIQPSEPRDSAVYFCASGFLAGPTGELFFGEGSRLTVL.

The chain carries TRBV14 and TRBJ2-1; 8 bases map to TRBD2. The CDR3 length is 16 residues. The germline V gene encodes CDR1 SGHDN and CDR2 FVKESK. Trimming removed 5 bases from V and 6 bases from J; junction bases left unmatched: 12. In DNA, the CDR3 is TGTGCCAGCAGCGCCCACCGGGAGGGCCCTTTCAATGAGCAGTTCTTC. Translated: CASSAHREGPFNEQFF.

The CDR3: CATSSVANSTDTQYF. CDR3 coding DNA: TGTGCCACCAGCAGTGTAGCGAATAGCACAGATACGCAGTATTTT. The genes are TRBV15 and TRBJ2-3, with a tentative D call TRBD2 (5 bases). The CDR3 runs to 15 residues. Germline V gene data show CDR1 as LNHNV and CDR2 as YYDKDF (reference sequence). The V gene lost 3 bases and the J gene lost 0 bases, with 10 bases spanning the gap.

This clonotype was recorded a few times. The chain recombines TRBV6-4 with TRBJ2-3; no reliable D call. V dropped 4 bases and J dropped 0 bases, with 17 bases sitting between them. Germline values: CDR1 MRHNA, CDR2 SNTAGT. There are 17 residues in the CDR3. In DNA, the CDR3 is TGTGCCAGCAGTGCCTCCGCGGTTCCGCCTAGCACAGATACGCAGTATTTT. Translating gives CASSASAVPPSTDTQYF.

The chain links TRBV5-8 to TRBJ2-1; 7 positions agree with TRBD1. CDR1 and CDR2 from the germline V gene are SGHTS and YDEGEE. The CDR3 has 15 amino acids. Unmatched junction bases numbered 10, after V lost 5 bases and J lost 5 bases. CDR3 loop: CASSFQGDGHNEQFF. For the CDR3, the DNA is TGTGCCAGCAGTTTCCAGGGGGACGGCCACAATGAGCAGTTCTTC. The full variable domain, rest sourced from reference TRBV5-8 and TRBJ2-1, is EAGVTQSPTHLIKTRGQQATLRCSPISGHTSVYWYQQALGLGLQFLLWYDEGEERNRGNFPPRFSGRQFPNYSSELNVNALELEDSALYLCASSFQGDGHNEQFFGPGTRLTVL.

This chain links TRBV29-1 with TRBJ1-1, with D perhaps matching TRBD1 (5 bases). The CDR3 totals 18 residues. With 4 bases removed from V and 0 bases from J, the gap between germline ends came to 24 bases. In germline, CDR1 is SQVTM, CDR2 ANQGSEA. The CDR3 sequence: CSVGTRGHKHEVNTEAFF. The DNA of the CDR3 is TGCAGCGTTGGAACAAGAGGACACAAACATGAGGTGAACACTGAAGCTTTCTTT.

The V and J genes are TRBV29-1 and TRBJ1-2; no clear D gene. Trimming cost V 3 bases and J 6 bases, with 17 bases left between them. Germline values: CDR1 SQVTM, CDR2 ANQGSEA. This CDR3 spans 14 amino acids. In DNA, the CDR3 is TGCAGCGTTGAGGAAACTGGTTTGGGGAATGGCTACACCTTC. As protein: CSVEETGLGNGYTF.

The chain recombines TRBV6-1 with TRBJ2-7, with D uncertain. V gave up 7 bases and J gave up 5 bases, with 15 bases separating them. The CDR3 covers 13 residues. From germline, CDR1 is MNHNS and CDR2 SASEGT. The CDR3 DNA is TGTGCCAGCAATCAGGCCCCGCTCAACGAGCAGTACTTC. Translated, it gives CASNQAPLNEQYF.

This sequence joins TRBV5-1 and TRBJ2-1, with a weak D call TRBD2 (5 bases). The CDR3 sequence is 17 residues long. V was trimmed by 4 bases and J by 0 bases, leaving 17 bases between them. Germline V gives CDR1 SGHRS, CDR2 YFSETQ. As DNA, the CDR3 is TGCGCCAGCAGCGATGGACTGTCAAGGCGCTCCTACAATGAGCAGTTCTTC. Its translation is CASSDGLSRRSYNEQFF. Variable domain in full (rest from reference TRBV5-1 and TRBJ2-1): KAGVTQTPRYLIKTRGQQVTLSCSPISGHRSVSWYQQTPGQGLQFLFEYFSETQRNKGNFPGRFSGRQFSNSRSEMNVSTLELGDSALYLCASSDGLSRRSYNEQFFGPGTRLTVL.